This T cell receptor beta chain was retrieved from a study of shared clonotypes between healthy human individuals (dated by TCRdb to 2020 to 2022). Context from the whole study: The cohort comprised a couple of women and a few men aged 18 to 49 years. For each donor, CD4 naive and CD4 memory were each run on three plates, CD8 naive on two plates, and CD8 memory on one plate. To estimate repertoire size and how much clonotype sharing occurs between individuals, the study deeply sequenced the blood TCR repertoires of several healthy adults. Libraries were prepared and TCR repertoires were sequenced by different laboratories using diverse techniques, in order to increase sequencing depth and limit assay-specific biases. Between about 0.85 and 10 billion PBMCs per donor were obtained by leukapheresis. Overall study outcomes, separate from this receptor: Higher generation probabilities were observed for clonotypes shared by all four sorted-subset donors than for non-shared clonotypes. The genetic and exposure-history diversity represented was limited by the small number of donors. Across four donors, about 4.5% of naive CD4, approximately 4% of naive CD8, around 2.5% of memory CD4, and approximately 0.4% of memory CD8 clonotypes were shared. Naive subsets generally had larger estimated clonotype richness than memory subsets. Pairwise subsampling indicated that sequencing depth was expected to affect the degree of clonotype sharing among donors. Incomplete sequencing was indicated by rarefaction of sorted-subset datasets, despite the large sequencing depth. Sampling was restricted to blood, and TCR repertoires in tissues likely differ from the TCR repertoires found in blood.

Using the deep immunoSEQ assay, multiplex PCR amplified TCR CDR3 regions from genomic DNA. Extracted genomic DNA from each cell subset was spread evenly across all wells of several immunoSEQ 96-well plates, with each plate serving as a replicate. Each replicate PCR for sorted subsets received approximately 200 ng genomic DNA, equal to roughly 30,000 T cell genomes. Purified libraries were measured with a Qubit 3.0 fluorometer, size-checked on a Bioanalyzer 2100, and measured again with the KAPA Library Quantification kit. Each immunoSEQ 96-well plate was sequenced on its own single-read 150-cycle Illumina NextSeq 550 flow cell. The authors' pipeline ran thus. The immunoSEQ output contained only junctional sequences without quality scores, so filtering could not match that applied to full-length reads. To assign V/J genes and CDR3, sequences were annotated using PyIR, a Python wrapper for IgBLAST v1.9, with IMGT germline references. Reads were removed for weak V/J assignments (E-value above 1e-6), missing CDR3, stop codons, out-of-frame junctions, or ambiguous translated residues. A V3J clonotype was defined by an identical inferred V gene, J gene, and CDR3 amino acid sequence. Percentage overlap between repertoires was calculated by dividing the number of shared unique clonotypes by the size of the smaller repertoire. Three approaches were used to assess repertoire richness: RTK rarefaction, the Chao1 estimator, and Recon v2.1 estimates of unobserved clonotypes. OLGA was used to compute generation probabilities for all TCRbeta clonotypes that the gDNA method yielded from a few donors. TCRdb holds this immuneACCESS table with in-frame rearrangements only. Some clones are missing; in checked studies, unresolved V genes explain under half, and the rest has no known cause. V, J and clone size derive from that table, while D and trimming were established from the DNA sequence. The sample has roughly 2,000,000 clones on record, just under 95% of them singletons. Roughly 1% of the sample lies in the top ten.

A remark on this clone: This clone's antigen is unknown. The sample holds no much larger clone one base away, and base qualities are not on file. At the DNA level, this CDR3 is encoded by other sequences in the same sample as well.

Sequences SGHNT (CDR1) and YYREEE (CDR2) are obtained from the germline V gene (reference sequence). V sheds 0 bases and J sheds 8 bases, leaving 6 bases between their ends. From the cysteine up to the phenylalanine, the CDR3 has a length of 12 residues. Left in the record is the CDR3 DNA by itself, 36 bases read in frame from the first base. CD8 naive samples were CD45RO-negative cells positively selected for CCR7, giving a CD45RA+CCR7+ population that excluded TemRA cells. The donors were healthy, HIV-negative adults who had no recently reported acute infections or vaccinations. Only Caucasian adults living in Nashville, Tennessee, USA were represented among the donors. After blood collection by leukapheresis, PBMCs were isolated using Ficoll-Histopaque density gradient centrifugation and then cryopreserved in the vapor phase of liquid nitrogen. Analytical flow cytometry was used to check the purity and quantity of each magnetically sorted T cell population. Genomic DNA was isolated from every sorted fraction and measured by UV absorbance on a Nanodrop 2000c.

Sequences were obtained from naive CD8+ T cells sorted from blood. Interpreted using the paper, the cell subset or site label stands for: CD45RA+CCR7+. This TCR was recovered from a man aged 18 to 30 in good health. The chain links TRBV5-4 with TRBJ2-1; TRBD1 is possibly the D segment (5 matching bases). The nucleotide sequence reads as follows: TGTGCCAGCAGCTTGGAGGGGTATGAGCAGTTCTTC. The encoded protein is CASSLEGYEQFF. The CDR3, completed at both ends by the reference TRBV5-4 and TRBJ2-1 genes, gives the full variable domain ETGVTQSPTHLIKTRGQQVTLRCSSQSGHNTVSWYQQALGQGPQFIFQYYREEENGRGNFPPRFSGLQFPNYSSELNVNALELDDSALYLCASSLEGYEQFFGPGTRLTVL.